The 14 T cell receptor beta chains listed next were all sequenced from one sample in a study of human T cells and chemical hapten exposure. From whole blood left unfractionated, total RNA was extracted. TCRdb re-called the 5' RACE reads through MiXCR, storing one row per CDR3 protein. This sample carries tens of thousands of distinct CDR3 sequences, approximately 7.7% of them seen once, and the ten largest clones take around 2%. The receptors originated from a male donor in good health.

V usage is TRBV14 and J usage is TRBJ2-3; D might be TRBD2 (6 bases). Between the trimmed V and J ends, which lost 4 bases and 4 bases, there was a span of 12 bases. Germline loops: CDR1 SGHDN, CDR2 FVKESK. The CDR3 extends over 14 amino acids. The CDR3 region has the DNA TGTGCCAGCAGCCGGGGAGGAGGACCAGATACGCAGTATTTT. Translating gives CASSRGGGPDTQYF.

Many counts were recorded for this clonotype. The V call is TRBV6-6, the J call TRBJ2-1, with TRBD2 as a possible D gene (6 bases). The germline gives CDR1 MNHNY, CDR2 SVGAGI (reference sequence). Trimming took off 0 bases at V and 3 bases at J, with 15 bases between the two ends. The CDR3 is made up of 17 amino acids. The CDR3 region is CASSYSPPAGIYNEQFF. CDR3 coding DNA: TGTGCCAGCAGTTACTCCCCCCCGGCGGGGATCTACAATGAGCAGTTCTTC.

This clonotype was counted a few times. The chain joins TRBV7-2 to TRBJ1-4; no clear D. Germline V CDR1 and CDR2: SGHTA, FQGNSA. The germline V and J ends were trimmed by 1 base and 1 base, with 13 bases remaining between them. This CDR3 comprises 17 residues. The CDR3 coding sequence is TGTGCCAGCAGCTTAGAGAGGGTCTGGCGAACTAATGAAAAACTGTTTTTT. Amino acids: CASSLERVWRTNEKLFF.

This clonotype came up a few times. V and J are TRBV7-7 and TRBJ2-5; 11 bases agree with TRBD1. After removal of 5 bases from V and 9 bases from J, the junction contained 8 bases not matched to a gene. In germline, CDR1 is SSHAT, CDR2 FNYEAQ (reference sequence). This CDR3 region has 14 residues. CDR3 nucleotides: TGTGCCAGCAGCCCGGACAGGGGGCTAGCGGCCCAGTACTTC. It yields the protein CASSPDRGLAAQYF. Combining the CDR3 with reference TRBV7-7 and TRBJ2-5 gives the whole variable domain GAGVSQSPRYKVTKRGQDVTLRCDPISSHATLYWYQQALGQGPEFLTYFNYEAQPDKSGLPSDRFSAERPEGSISTLTIQRTEQRDSAMYRCASSPDRGLAAQYFGPGTRLLVL.

This clonotype has at least ten counts. The J gene is TRBJ1-1, the V gene TRBV2; D is undetermined. Trimming shortened V by 1 base and J by 3 bases, and 3 bases separated the two germline ends. CDR1 is SNHLY, CDR2 FYNNEI, per germline. This CDR3 comprises 12 residues. The CDR3 reads CASSEVYTEAFF. CDR3 bases: TGTGCCAGCAGTGAAGTTTACACTGAAGCTTTCTTT.

This clonotype was detected a few times. The chain links TRBV29-1 to TRBJ1-4, with D perhaps matching TRBD1 (6 bases). The CDR3 is 13 residues long. CDR1 and CDR2 from the germline V gene are SQVTM and ANQGSEA. Trimming took 8 bases from V and 6 from J, leaving 16 bases between them. CDR3 nucleotide sequence: TGCAGCATGAGGGAACAGGGAGATGAAAAACTGTTTTTT. Protein product: CSMREQGDEKLFF.

The gene calls are TRBV27 and TRBJ2-2; D may be TRBD2 (7 bases). This CDR3 is 15 amino acids long. CDR1 and CDR2 from the germline V gene are MNHEY and SMNVEV (reference sequence). The germline V and J ends were trimmed by 3 bases and 5 bases, with 13 bases remaining between them. For the CDR3, the DNA is TGTGCCAGCAGTTTTGGAGGGAGGGGGACCGGGGAGCTGTTTTTT. It is translated as CASSFGGRGTGELFF.

This clonotype was counted many times. J is TRBJ2-1 and V is TRBV13, with 11 positions matching TRBD2. This CDR3 spans 15 amino acids. The trim removed 5 bases at V and 6 bases at J, leaving 6 bases unmatched. Germline V gives CDR1 PRHDT, CDR2 FYEKMQ (reference sequence). The DNA of the CDR3 is TGTGCCAGCAGCCCGGGACTAGCGGTCTCCAATGAGCAGTTCTTC. Encoded protein: CASSPGLAVSNEQFF.

This clonotype turned up a few times. The CDR3 coding sequence is TGTGCCAGCAGCCCATCACCCAGACCGAACACTGAAGCTTTCTTT. It translates to CASSPSPRPNTEAFF. The chain has TRBV7-9 and TRBJ1-1; D is unresolved. Deletions cut 5 bases from V and 1 base from J, with 14 bases between. The CDR3 length is 15 residues. The V gene's germline CDR1 is SEHNR and CDR2 FQNEAQ (reference sequence). Full variable domain (missing parts from reference TRBV7-9 and TRBJ1-1): DTGVSQNPRHKITKRGQNVTFRCDPISEHNRLYWYRQTLGQGPEFLTYFQNEAQLEKSRLLSDRFSAERPKGSFSTLEIQRTEQGDSAMYLCASSPSPRPNTEAFFGQGTRLTVV.

This clonotype showed up many times. The V gene is TRBV7-9, the J gene TRBJ2-1; TRBD2 matches 8 bases. CDR1 and CDR2 (germline): SEHNR, FQNEAQ (reference sequence). Trimming cost V 5 bases and J 9 bases; bases outside gene matches: 18. CDR3 length equals 17 residues. In DNA form, the CDR3 reads TGTGCCAGCAGCCCTCGTCGATCCAGCGGGAGACCCGGTGAGCAGTTCTTC. Translating it yields CASSPRRSSGRPGEQFF.

This clonotype has just a few counts. CDR3 sequence: CASSLQGPVIEAFF. As DNA, the CDR3 is TGTGCCAGCAGTCTACAGGGGCCCGTCATTGAAGCTTTCTTT. The J gene is TRBJ1-1, the V gene TRBV12-3 or TRBV12-4; 7 nucleotides align to TRBD1. The CDR3 has 14 amino acids. The V and J ends lost 5 bases and 7 bases, in that order; junction bases with no gene match: 10.

This chain joins TRBV6-2 or TRBV6-3 and TRBJ2-1; a weak D match, TRBD1 (5 bases). Germline V CDR1 and CDR2: MNHEY, SVGEGT. Deletions cut 4 bases from V and 0 bases from J, with 10 bases between. This CDR3 region has 15 residues. The CDR3 nucleotides are TGTGCCAGCAGTTCCGACAGATACTCCTACAATGAGCAGTTCTTC. Translated: CASSSDRYSYNEQFF.

V gene TRBV6-6 combines with J gene TRBJ2-7, with D perhaps matching TRBD2 (6 bases). The CDR3 has 15 amino acids. Trimming took 7 bases from V and 0 from J, leaving 16 bases between them. Germline V gene sequence: CDR1 MNHNY, CDR2 SVGAGI (reference sequence). CDR3 loop: CASTTGGTSSYEQYF. The DNA for the CDR3 is TGTGCCAGCACCACGGGCGGGACGAGCTCCTACGAGCAGTACTTC.

This clonotype was seen a handful of times. V usage is TRBV25-1 and J usage is TRBJ2-7; D ambiguous. The CDR3 length is 12 residues. V was shortened by 5 bases and J by 5 bases, with 10 bases between the two germline ends. Germline CDR1 is MGHDK and CDR2 is SYGVNS. The CDR3 reads CASSHRRHEQYF. The DNA for the CDR3 is TGTGCCAGCAGTCACCGACGGCACGAGCAGTACTTC.